This T cell receptor (beta chain) was obtained from a study of T cell repertoires in cytomegalovirus infection. The germline V gene encodes CDR1 SGDLS and CDR2 YYNGEE. The V end was cut by 4 bases, the J end by 9 bases, with 17 bases between. This CDR3 has 14 residues. TCRdb called the reads again in MiXCR, with one record for every CDR3 protein. Of 250,000 to 400,000 distinct CDR3 sequences in the sample, approximately 25% are singletons; the top ten hold roughly 15%. There are a few counts of this clonotype. The antigen remains undetermined. Sequencing used cultured PBMCs, obtained from culture after CMV antigen stimulation. The receptor comes from a human donor in good health (CMV status not recorded). Some clones in this sample may be carry-over from other donors' samples. The rearrangement joins TRBV9 to TRBJ2-1; the D gene is possibly TRBD1 (6 bases). CDR3 bases: TGTGCCAGCAGCCCCTGGGGACAAAGGGGTGAGCAGTTCTTC. Its protein is CASSPWGQRGEQFF. The complete variable domain, with remaining parts taken from reference TRBV9 and TRBJ2-1, reads DSGVTQTPKHLITATGQRVTLRCSPRSGDLSVYWYQQSLDQGLQFLIQYYNGEERAKGNILERFSAQQFPDLHSELNLSSLELGDSALYFCASSPWGQRGEQFFGPGTRLTVL.